What follows are 12 T cell receptor beta chains derived from one specimen sequenced in a study of blood T cells in healthy people across ages. Using a J-beta primer mix together with a sample-barcoded 5' primer, a second PCR was run for about 6 to 12 cycles. MiXCR, run by TCRdb on the 5' RACE reads, gives a single entry per CDR3 protein. Of about 670,000 distinct CDR3 sequences in the sample, 35% to 50% were seen once. Sequencing was performed on blood. The receptors were gathered from an elderly man in good health.

V and J are TRBV7-2 and TRBJ2-2; TRBD2 is a possible D gene (5 bases). V was trimmed by 1 base and J by 7 bases, leaving 13 bases between them. The CDR3 is made up of 15 amino acids. From germline, CDR1 is SGHTA and CDR2 FQGNSA. CDR3 residues: CASSLERESGGELFF. The CDR3 region has the DNA TGTGCCAGCAGCTTAGAAAGGGAGTCGGGCGGGGAGCTGTTTTTT. Full variable domain (remainder filled in from reference TRBV7-2 and TRBJ2-2): GAGVSQSPSNKVTEKGKDVELRCDPISGHTALYWYRQSLGQGLEFLIYFQGNSAPDKSGLPSDRFSAERTGGSVSTLTIQRTQQEDSAVYLCASSLERESGGELFFGEGSRLTVL.

This chain connects TRBV20-1 to TRBJ2-1, with TRBD2 matching over 10 bases. The V gene's germline CDR1 is DFQATT and CDR2 SNEGSKA (reference sequence). The CDR3 runs to 15 residues. The J segment lost 0 bases and the V segment lost 5 bases, leaving 4 bases of the junction unmatched. CDR3 DNA sequence: TGCAGTGCTGAGATAGCGGGAGGCTCCTACAATGAGCAGTTCTTC. It encodes CSAEIAGGSYNEQFF.

Note on this clonotype: The junction and the germline gene differ at one end; a read error may be behind it. The chain is built from TRBV27 and TRBJ2-5, with TRBD2 matching 9 bases. CDR1 and CDR2 from the germline V gene are MNHEY and SMNVEV (reference sequence). The CDR3 sequence is 14 residues long. DNA for the CDR3: TGTGCCGGCAGTTTAGCGGGAGCGGCGCAGACCCAGTACTTC. As protein: CAGSLAGAAQTQYF.

With respect to this clonotype: A much larger clone is a single base away; this may be a read error. This chain joins TRBV28 and TRBJ2-5; 9 bases line up with TRBD1. The germline V gene has CDR1 MDHEN and CDR2 SYDVKM. The J segment lost 1 base and the V segment lost 5 bases, leaving 5 bases of the junction unmatched. The CDR3 loop spans 15 amino acids. In DNA, the CDR3 is TGTGCCAGCAGTAACGCGGGACAGGGCCAAGAGACCCAGTACTTC. Its translation is CASSNAGQGQETQYF.

In this sample, this clonotype turned up a few times. CDR3 sequence (DNA): TGTGCCACCAGCAGAGGCGGTAGCGGTGACAATGAGCAGTTCTTC. It codes for CATSRGGSGDNEQFF. This chain connects TRBV15 to TRBJ2-1; possibly TRBD2 for D (6 bases). V was shortened by 1 base and J by 5 bases, with 12 bases between the two germline ends. The germline V gene has CDR1 LNHNV and CDR2 YYDKDF (reference sequence). CDR3 length: 15 amino acids.

This chain uses TRBV6-5 with TRBJ2-1; 7 positions agree with TRBD1. Germline loops: CDR1 MNHEY, CDR2 SVGAGI. V trimming: 0 bases; J trimming: 12 bases; junction bases outside the gene matches: 5. The CDR3 spans 13 residues. CDR3 bases: TGTGCCAGCAGTTACTCAAGGACAGGAAGGCAGTTCTTC. Translating gives CASSYSRTGRQFF.

The J gene is TRBJ2-1, the V gene TRBV20-1, with 10 bases lining up with TRBD1. The trim removed 5 bases at V and 6 bases at J, leaving 1 base unmatched. Germline V gene data show CDR1 as DFQATT and CDR2 as SNEGSKA (reference sequence). The CDR3 has 12 residues. The DNA of the CDR3 is TGCAGTGCTTGGGACAGGGGCAATGAGCAGTTCTTC. This gives the protein CSAWDRGNEQFF.

This clonotype was detected only a few times. The J gene is TRBJ2-5, the V gene TRBV20-1; D uncertain. CDR3 length: 12 amino acids. Germline assignment: CDR1 DFQATT and CDR2 SNEGSKA (reference sequence). V lost 3 bases and J lost 4, with 9 bases in between. The CDR3 sequence: CSARPTSETQYF. The CDR3, as DNA: TGCAGTGCTAGGCCCACCTCAGAGACCCAGTACTTC.

V is TRBV28 and J is TRBJ2-2; 8 positions match TRBD1. V lost 6 bases, J lost 5 bases, and 5 bases stayed unmatched. The CDR3 has 14 amino acids. Germline loops: CDR1 MDHEN, CDR2 SYDVKM. In nucleotides, the CDR3 is TGTGCCAGCAGCCACCACAGGGGGACCGGGGAGCTGTTTTTT. Residues: CASSHHRGTGELFF. Full variable domain (remainder filled in from reference TRBV28 and TRBJ2-2): DVKVTQSSRYLVKRTGEKVFLECVQDMDHENMFWYRQDPGLGLRLIYFSYDVKMKEKGDIPEGYSVSREKKERFSLILESASTNQTSMYLCASSHHRGTGELFFGEGSRLTVL.

This chain connects TRBV28 to TRBJ2-5; a weak D match, TRBD1 (5 bases). CDR3 length: 14 residues. The germline V gene has CDR1 MDHEN and CDR2 SYDVKM. The V and J ends lost 7 bases and 5 bases respectively, with 17 bases between them. CDR3 residues: CASTLIGVPETQYF. The CDR3 DNA reads as TGTGCCAGCACCTTGATAGGGGTTCCGGAGACCCAGTACTTC. Complete variable domain (other parts from reference TRBV28 and TRBJ2-5): DVKVTQSSRYLVKRTGEKVFLECVQDMDHENMFWYRQDPGLGLRLIYFSYDVKMKEKGDIPEGYSVSREKKERFSLILESASTNQTSMYLCASTLIGVPETQYFGPGTRLLVL.

This clonotype turned up a few times. This sequence joins TRBV4-1 and TRBJ2-4; D is possibly TRBD2 (5 bases). The V gene's germline CDR1 is MGHRA and CDR2 YSYEKL. With 0 bases removed from V and 0 bases from J, the gap between germline ends came to 12 bases. This CDR3 has 17 residues. DNA for the CDR3: TGCGCCAGCAGCCAAGATAAGAGGGTGCTAGCCAAAAACATTCAGTACTTC. Its translation: CASSQDKRVLAKNIQYF.

Note on this clonotype: With a much larger clone just one base away, this may be a read error. The V gene is TRBV11-1, the J gene TRBJ2-1; a weak D match, TRBD1 (7 bases). Per germline, CDR1 SGHAT and CDR2 FQDESV (reference sequence). The CDR3 consists of 17 residues. DNA of the CDR3: TGTGCCGGCAGCTTAGGGGGCGGGACAAGAAAATACAATGAGCAGTTCTTC. Residues: CAGSLGGGTRKYNEQFF. The full variable domain, rest sourced from reference TRBV11-1 and TRBJ2-1, is EAEVAQSPRYKITEKSQAVAFWCDPISGHATLYWYRQILGQGPELLVQFQDESVVDDSQLPKDRFSAERLKGVDSTLKIQPAELGDSAMYLCAGSLGGGTRKYNEQFFGPGTRLTVL.